This T cell receptor beta chain is from a study of control samples from healthy donors and cancer patients. Measured with immunoSEQ multiplex PCR; TCRdb has only the in-frame clones, and not every one. Found here are about 94,000 clones, just over 90% of them singletons; the top ten hold 3.5% to 4.5%. Germline V CDR1 and CDR2: DFQATT, SNEGSKA (reference sequence). The CDR3 spans 11 residues. Sequenced sample: blood. This rearrangement joins TRBV20-1 to TRBJ2-7; TRBD1 aligns across 8 bases. The receptor comes from a woman between 18 and 29 years old in good health. In nucleotides, the CDR3 is TGCAGGGCGACAGGGGACTACGAGCAGTACTTC. This sequence encodes CRATGDYEQYF.